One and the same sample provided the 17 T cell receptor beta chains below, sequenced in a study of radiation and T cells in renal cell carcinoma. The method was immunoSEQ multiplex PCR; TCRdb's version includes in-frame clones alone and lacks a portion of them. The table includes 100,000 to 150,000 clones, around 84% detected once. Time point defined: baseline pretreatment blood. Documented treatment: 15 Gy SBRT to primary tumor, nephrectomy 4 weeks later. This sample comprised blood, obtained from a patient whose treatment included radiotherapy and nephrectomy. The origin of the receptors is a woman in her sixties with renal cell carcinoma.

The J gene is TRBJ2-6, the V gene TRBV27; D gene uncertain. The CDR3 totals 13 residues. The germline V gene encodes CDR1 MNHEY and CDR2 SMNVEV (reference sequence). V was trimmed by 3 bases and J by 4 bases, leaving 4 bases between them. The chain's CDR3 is CASSLEGANVLTF. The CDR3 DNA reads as TGTGCCAGCAGTTTGGAGGGGGCCAACGTCCTGACTTTC.

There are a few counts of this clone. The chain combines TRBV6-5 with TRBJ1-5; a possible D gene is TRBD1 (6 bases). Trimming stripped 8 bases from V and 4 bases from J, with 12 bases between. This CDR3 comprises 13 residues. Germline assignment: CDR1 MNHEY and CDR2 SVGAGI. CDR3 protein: CASGRQGNQPQHF. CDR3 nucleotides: TGTGCCAGCGGAAGGCAGGGGAATCAGCCCCAGCATTTT.

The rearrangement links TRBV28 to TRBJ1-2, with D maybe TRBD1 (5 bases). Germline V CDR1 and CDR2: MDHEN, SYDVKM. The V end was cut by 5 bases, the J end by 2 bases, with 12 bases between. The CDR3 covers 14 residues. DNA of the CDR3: TGTGCCAGCAGTCTGCCGGGACGGAACTATGGCTACACCTTC. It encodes CASSLPGRNYGYTF.

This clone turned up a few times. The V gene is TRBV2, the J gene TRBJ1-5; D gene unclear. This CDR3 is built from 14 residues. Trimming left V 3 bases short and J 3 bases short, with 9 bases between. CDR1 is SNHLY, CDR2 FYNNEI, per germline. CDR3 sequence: CASSDFQSNQPQHF. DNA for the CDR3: TGTGCCAGCAGTGATTTTCAGTCCAATCAGCCCCAGCATTTT. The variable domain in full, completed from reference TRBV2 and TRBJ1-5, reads EPEVTQTPSHQVTQMGQEVILRCVPISNHLYFYWYRQILGQKVEFLVSFYNNEISEKSEIFDDQFSVERPDGSNFTLKIRSTKLEDSAMYFCASSDFQSNQPQHFGDGTRLSIL.

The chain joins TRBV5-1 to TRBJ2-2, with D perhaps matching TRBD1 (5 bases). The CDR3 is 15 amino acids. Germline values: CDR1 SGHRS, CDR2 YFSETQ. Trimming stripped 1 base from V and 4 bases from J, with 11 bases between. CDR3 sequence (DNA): TGCGCCAGCAGCTTGTTGCAGGGCGGCACCGGGGAGCTGTTTTTT. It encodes CASSLLQGGTGELFF.

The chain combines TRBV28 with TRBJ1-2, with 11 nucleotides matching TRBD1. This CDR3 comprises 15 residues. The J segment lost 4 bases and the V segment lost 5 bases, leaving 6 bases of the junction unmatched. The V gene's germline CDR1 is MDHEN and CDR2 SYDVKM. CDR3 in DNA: TGTGCCAGCAGTCCTCGGACAGGGGGCTTCTATGGCTACACCTTC. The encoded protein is CASSPRTGGFYGYTF.

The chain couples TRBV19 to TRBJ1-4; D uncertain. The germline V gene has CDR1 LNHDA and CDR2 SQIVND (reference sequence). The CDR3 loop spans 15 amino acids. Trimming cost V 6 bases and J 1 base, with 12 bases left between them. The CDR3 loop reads CASSRTVRTNEKLFF. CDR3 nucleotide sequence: TGTGCCAGTAGCCGGACGGTGCGAACTAATGAAAAACTGTTTTTT.

The CDR3 bases are TGTGCCAGCAGTTTATCGGGGGGTTTCGAAAAACTGTTTTTT. This gives the protein CASSLSGGFEKLFF. J is TRBJ1-4 and V is TRBV28; D might be TRBD1 (5 bases). This CDR3 comprises 14 residues. Germline loops: CDR1 MDHEN, CDR2 SYDVKM. The ends were cut back, 1 base at V and 8 bases at J, with 11 bases in the middle. Complete variable domain (other parts from reference TRBV28 and TRBJ1-4): DVKVTQSSRYLVKRTGEKVFLECVQDMDHENMFWYRQDPGLGLRLIYFSYDVKMKEKGDIPEGYSVSREKKERFSLILESASTNQTSMYLCASSLSGGFEKLFFGSGTQLSVL.

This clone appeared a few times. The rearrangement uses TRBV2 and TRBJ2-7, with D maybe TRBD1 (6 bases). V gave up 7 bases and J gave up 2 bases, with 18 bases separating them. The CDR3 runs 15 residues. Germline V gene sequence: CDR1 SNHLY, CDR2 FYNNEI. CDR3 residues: CASTRDTNLPYEQYF. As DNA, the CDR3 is TGTGCCAGCACCCGGGACACTAACCTTCCCTACGAGCAGTACTTC.

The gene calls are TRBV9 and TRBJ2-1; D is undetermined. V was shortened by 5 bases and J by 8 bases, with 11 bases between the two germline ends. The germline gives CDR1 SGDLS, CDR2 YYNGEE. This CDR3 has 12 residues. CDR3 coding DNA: TGTGCCAGCAGTCGCCGACACGATGAGCAGTTCTTC. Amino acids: CASSRRHDEQFF.

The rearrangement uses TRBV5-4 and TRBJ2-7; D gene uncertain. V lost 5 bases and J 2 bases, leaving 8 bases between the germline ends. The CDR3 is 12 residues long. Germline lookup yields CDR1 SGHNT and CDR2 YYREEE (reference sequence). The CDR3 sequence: CASSSDTYEQYF. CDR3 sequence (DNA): TGTGCCAGCAGTTCTGACACCTACGAGCAGTACTTC.

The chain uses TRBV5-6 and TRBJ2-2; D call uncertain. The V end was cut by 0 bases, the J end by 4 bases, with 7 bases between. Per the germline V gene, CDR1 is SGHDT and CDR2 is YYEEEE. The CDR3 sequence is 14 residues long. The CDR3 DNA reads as TGTGCCAGCAGCTTGGACAGAGGCACCGGGGAGCTGTTTTTT. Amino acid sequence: CASSLDRGTGELFF.

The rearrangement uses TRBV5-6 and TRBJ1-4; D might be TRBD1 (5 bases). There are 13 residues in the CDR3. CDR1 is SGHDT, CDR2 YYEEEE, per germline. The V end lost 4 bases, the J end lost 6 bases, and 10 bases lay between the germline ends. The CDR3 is CASSAGTYEKLFF. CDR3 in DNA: TGTGCCAGCAGCGCTGGGACTTATGAAAAACTGTTTTTT.

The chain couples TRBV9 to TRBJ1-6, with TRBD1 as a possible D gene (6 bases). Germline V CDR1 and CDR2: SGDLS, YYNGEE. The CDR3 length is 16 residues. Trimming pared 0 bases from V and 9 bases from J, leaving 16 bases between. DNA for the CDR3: TGTGCCAGCAGCGTAGCATCCGGGGGCGGCGGTTCACCCCTCCACTTT. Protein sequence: CASSVASGGGGSPLHF. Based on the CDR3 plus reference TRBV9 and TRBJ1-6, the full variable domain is DSGVTQTPKHLITATGQRVTLRCSPRSGDLSVYWYQQSLDQGLQFLIQYYNGEERAKGNILERFSAQQFPDLHSELNLSSLELGDSALYFCASSVASGGGGSPLHFGNGTRLTVT.

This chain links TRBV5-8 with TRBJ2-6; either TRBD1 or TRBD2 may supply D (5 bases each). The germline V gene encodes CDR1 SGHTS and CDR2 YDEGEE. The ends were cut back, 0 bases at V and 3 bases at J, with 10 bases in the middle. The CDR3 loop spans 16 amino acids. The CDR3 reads CASSLGGGVGANVLTF. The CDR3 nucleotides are TGTGCCAGCAGCTTGGGTGGGGGAGTTGGGGCCAACGTCCTGACTTTC.

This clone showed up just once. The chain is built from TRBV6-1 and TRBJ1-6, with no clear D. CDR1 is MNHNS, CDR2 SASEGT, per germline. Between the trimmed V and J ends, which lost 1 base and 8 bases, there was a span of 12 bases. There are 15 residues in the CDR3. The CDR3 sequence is CASSEEGRLYSPLHF. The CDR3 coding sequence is TGTGCCAGCAGTGAAGAAGGTAGACTCTATTCACCCCTCCACTTT.

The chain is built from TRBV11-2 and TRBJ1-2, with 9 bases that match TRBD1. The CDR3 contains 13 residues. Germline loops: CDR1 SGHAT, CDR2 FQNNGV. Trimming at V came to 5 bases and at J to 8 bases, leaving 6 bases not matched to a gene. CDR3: CASSITGGQGYTF. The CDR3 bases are TGTGCCAGCAGCATTACAGGGGGCCAAGGCTACACCTTC. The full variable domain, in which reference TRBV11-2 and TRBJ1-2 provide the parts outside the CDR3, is EAGVAQSPRYKIIEKRQSVAFWCNPISGHATLYWYQQILGQGPKLLIQFQNNGVVDDSQLPKDRFSAERLKGVDSTLKIQPAKLEDSAVYLCASSITGGQGYTFGSGTRLTVV.